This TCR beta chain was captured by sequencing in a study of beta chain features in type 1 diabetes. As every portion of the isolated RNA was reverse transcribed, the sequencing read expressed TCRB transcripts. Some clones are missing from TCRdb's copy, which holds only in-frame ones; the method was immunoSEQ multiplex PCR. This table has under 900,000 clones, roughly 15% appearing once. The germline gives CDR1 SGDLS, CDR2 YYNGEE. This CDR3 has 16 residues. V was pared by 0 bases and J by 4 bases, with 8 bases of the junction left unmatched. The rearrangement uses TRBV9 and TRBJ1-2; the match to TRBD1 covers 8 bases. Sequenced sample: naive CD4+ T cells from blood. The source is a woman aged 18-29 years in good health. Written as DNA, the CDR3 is TGTGCCAGCAGCGTAGGTTTGACAGGGGCCTCCTATGGCTACACCTTC. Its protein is CASSVGLTGASYGYTF.